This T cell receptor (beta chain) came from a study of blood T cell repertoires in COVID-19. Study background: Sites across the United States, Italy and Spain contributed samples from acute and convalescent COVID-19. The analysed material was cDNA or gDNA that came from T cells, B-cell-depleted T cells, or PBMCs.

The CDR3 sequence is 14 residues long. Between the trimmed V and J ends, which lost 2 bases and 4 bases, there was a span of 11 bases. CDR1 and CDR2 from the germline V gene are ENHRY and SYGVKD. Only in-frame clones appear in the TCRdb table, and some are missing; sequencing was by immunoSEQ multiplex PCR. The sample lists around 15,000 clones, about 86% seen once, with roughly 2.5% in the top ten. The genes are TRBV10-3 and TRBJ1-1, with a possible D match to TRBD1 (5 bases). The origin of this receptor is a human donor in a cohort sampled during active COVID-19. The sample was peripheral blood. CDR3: CAISEPGGSTEAFF. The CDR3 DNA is TGTGCCATCAGTGAGCCGGGGGGAAGCACTGAAGCTTTCTTT.